The 23 T cell receptor beta chains reported below all come from one sample, sequenced in a study of blood T cell repertoires in COVID-19. The table came from immunoSEQ multiplex PCR; TCRdb's copy has only in-frame clones and leaves some out. The sample has some 450,000 clones; roughly 90% are singletons. Material for sequencing was peripheral blood. These receptors originate from a man aged 18 to 35 with COVID-19, enrolled during active disease.

A single count supports this clone. The chain carries TRBV14 and TRBJ1-2, with 9 bases lining up with TRBD1. V lost 4 bases, J lost 3 bases, and 9 bases stayed unmatched. Germline CDR1 reads SGHDN; CDR2 reads FVKESK. The CDR3 has 16 amino acids. This chain's CDR3 is CASSPIQGQGDYGYTF. As DNA, the CDR3 is TGTGCCAGCAGCCCGATCCAGGGACAGGGAGACTATGGCTACACCTTC.

The V gene is TRBV4-1, the J gene TRBJ1-4, with D tentatively TRBD1 (5 bases). V lost 4 bases to trimming and J lost 0 bases, with 9 bases between them. Germline V lookup: CDR1 MGHRA, CDR2 YSYEKL. This CDR3 is 15 amino acids long. As DNA, the CDR3 is TGCGCCAGCAGCCCCCAGGGTGCAACTAATGAAAAACTGTTTTTT. Its protein product is CASSPQGATNEKLFF.

This chain uses TRBV7-3 with TRBJ2-1; 9 nucleotides agree with TRBD2. V lost 2 bases and J lost 9; bases outside the gene matches: 14. The CDR3 loop spans 17 amino acids. Germline V lookup: CDR1 SGHTA, CDR2 FQGTGA. The CDR3 DNA sequence: TGTGCCAGCAGCTTATTGAACGGGGCGGGAGGGGCCAGTGAGCAGTTCTTC. It specifies CASSLLNGAGGASEQFF. The variable domain in full, with the rest retrieved from reference TRBV7-3 and TRBJ2-1, is GAGVSQTPSNKVTEKGKYVELRCDPISGHTALYWYRQSLGQGPEFLIYFQGTGAADDSGLPNDRFFAVRPEGSVSTLKIQRTERGDSAVYLCASSLLNGAGGASEQFFGPGTRLTVL.

The chain uses TRBV5-4 and TRBJ2-7; 10 bases match TRBD2. Germline CDR1 SGHNT, CDR2 YYREEE (reference sequence). This CDR3 contains 16 residues. V lost 0 bases and J lost 0; bases outside the gene matches: 3. The DNA of the CDR3 is TGTGCCAGCAGCTTGGGGATAGCGGGGGGCTCCTACGAGCAGTACTTC. Translation: CASSLGIAGGSYEQYF.

V gene TRBV4-1 combines with J gene TRBJ2-5; 9 nucleotides agree with TRBD2. After removal of 1 base from V and 5 bases from J, the junction contained 5 bases not matched to a gene. The germline gives CDR1 MGHRA, CDR2 YSYEKL. The CDR3 has 15 residues. This CDR3 reads CASSQGGGAPETQYF. The CDR3 nucleotides read TGCGCCAGCAGCCAAGGCGGGGGGGCCCCTGAGACCCAGTACTTC.

This rearrangement joins TRBV5-1 to TRBJ1-2, with TRBD1 matching 7 bases. The V gene's germline CDR1 is SGHRS and CDR2 YFSETQ. V shed 4 bases, J shed 0 bases, and the junction held 3 bases outside the gene matches. The CDR3 spans 14 residues. CDR3 coding DNA: TGCGCCAGCAGCACTGGACAGGCTAACTATGGCTACACCTTC. It codes for CASSTGQANYGYTF.

The chain links TRBV6-6 to TRBJ2-2, with 8 bases matching TRBD1. The CDR3 covers 15 residues. V lost 0 bases to trimming and J lost 8 bases; unmatched junction nucleotides: 5. Germline CDR1 is MNHNY and CDR2 is SVGAGI (reference sequence). The CDR3 DNA follows: TGTGCCAGCAGTTACTCTCAGGGGGCGGCAGGGGAGCTGTTTTTT. Translated: CASSYSQGAAGELFF.

The chain joins TRBV2 to TRBJ2-1; D gene ambiguous. Trimming left V 4 bases short and J 0 bases short, with 13 bases between. The germline CDR1 and CDR2 sequences are SNHLY and FYNNEI. The length of the CDR3 is 16 residues. The DNA for the CDR3 is TGTGCCAGCAGTGTTCTGCGGAAGAGCTCCTACAATGAGCAGTTCTTC. This translates into CASSVLRKSSYNEQFF.

In DNA form, the CDR3 reads TGTGCCAGCAGCTCACAGGGGGCGCGCCTTGGCTACACCTTC. This translates into CASSSQGARLGYTF. The V call is TRBV11-2, the J call TRBJ1-2; TRBD1 matches at 9 bases. This CDR3 region has 14 residues. Germline loops: CDR1 SGHAT, CDR2 FQNNGV. Germline trimming cut 4 bases from V and 7 bases from J; bases unmatched to any gene: 7.

This sequence joins TRBV2 and TRBJ1-4, with 7 bases lining up with TRBD1. CDR1 and CDR2 (germline): SNHLY, FYNNEI. V gave up 6 bases and J gave up 5 bases; unmatched junction bases: 6. CDR3 length: 14 residues. CDR3 protein: CASRITGVNEKLFF. DNA for the CDR3: TGTGCCAGCAGAATAACAGGGGTAAATGAAAAACTGTTTTTT.

The chain couples TRBV12-3 or TRBV12-4 to TRBJ1-6; the match to TRBD1 covers 7 bases. Losses at the gene ends were 7 bases for V and 10 bases for J; bases not matched to a gene: 7. CDR3 length: 13 amino acids. The CDR3 region is CASISTGNSPLHF. The CDR3 DNA is TGTGCCAGCATCTCGACAGGGAACTCACCCCTCCACTTT.

This clone was observed a handful of times. V is TRBV3-1 (or the pseudogene TRBV3-2) and J is TRBJ2-5; 8 bases match TRBD2. Germline loops: CDR1 LGHDT, CDR2 YNNKEL (reference sequence). This CDR3 contains 15 residues. J lost 6 bases, V lost 5 bases, and 11 bases had no gene match. The chain's CDR3 is CASSEPFSGIKTQYF. In DNA, the CDR3 is TGTGCCAGCAGCGAGCCCTTTAGCGGGATAAAGACCCAGTACTTC.

The V gene is TRBV28, the J gene TRBJ2-5, with D perhaps matching TRBD2 (5 bases). The V and J ends lost 5 bases and 6 bases respectively, with 10 bases between them. Germline V gene sequence: CDR1 MDHEN, CDR2 SYDVKM. The CDR3 loop spans 12 amino acids. The CDR3 protein is CASSPGGKTQYF. CDR3 bases: TGTGCCAGCAGTCCCGGAGGAAAGACCCAGTACTTC.

V is TRBV10-1 and J is TRBJ2-1; D perhaps matches TRBD2 (7 bases). CDR1 is WNHNN and CDR2 is SYGVQD in the germline V gene (reference sequence). Trimming left V 8 bases short and J 16 bases short, with 15 bases between. CDR3 size: 10 residues. The CDR3: CASGHGGAFF. CDR3 nucleotide sequence: TGCGCCAGCGGCCATGGGGGGGCCTTCTTC.

The rearrangement uses TRBV6-5 and TRBJ2-3; the match to TRBD2 covers 8 bases. Germline assignment: CDR1 MNHEY and CDR2 SVGAGI. This CDR3 contains 14 residues. The ends lost 5 bases at V and 2 bases at J; junction bases unmatched: 3. The CDR3 DNA sequence: TGTGCCAGCAGTAGAGCGGGGGACACAGATACGCAGTATTTT. Translating it yields CASSRAGDTDTQYF.

V and J are TRBV30 and TRBJ1-1; the D is unclear. The germline CDR1 and CDR2 sequences are GTSNPN and SVGIG (reference sequence). This CDR3 contains 13 residues. Trimming shortened V by 4 bases and J by 4 bases, and 13 bases separated the two germline ends. The chain's CDR3 is CAWMTLIGTEAFF. The CDR3 DNA sequence: TGTGCCTGGATGACTTTAATTGGCACTGAAGCTTTCTTT.

The chain carries TRBV11-3 and TRBJ1-1; D is unresolved. In germline, CDR1 is SGHNT, CDR2 YENEEA. This CDR3 contains 13 residues. V was shortened by 7 bases and J by 0 bases, with 9 bases between the two germline ends. The CDR3 protein is CASTKRVNTEAFF. CDR3 sequence (DNA): TGTGCCAGCACCAAACGGGTGAACACTGAAGCTTTCTTT.

The chain carries TRBV6-5 and TRBJ2-7, with 9 bases that match TRBD1. Trimming cost V 8 bases and J 2 bases; bases outside gene matches: 4. CDR3 length: 13 amino acids. Germline V gene data show CDR1 as MNHEY and CDR2 as SVGAGI. The CDR3 sequence: CASDWTGAYEQYF. CDR3 bases: TGTGCCAGCGATTGGACAGGGGCCTACGAGCAGTACTTC.

A single count supports this clone. V and J are TRBV6-4 and TRBJ1-1; tentatively, D is TRBD1 (5 bases). CDR1 and CDR2 from the germline V gene are MRHNA and SNTAGT. V was cut by 7 bases and J by 4 bases, with 19 bases left in between. The CDR3 covers 15 residues. The CDR3 DNA is TGTGCCAGCAACCGACAGAGTCCACTCTCCACTGAAGCTTTCTTT. Translation gives CASNRQSPLSTEAFF.

This clone came up once. The V call is TRBV6-5, the J call TRBJ1-1, with TRBD1 matching over 8 bases. Germline trimming cut 6 bases from V and 0 bases from J; bases unmatched to any gene: 6. Germline CDR1 MNHEY, CDR2 SVGAGI. This CDR3 has 15 residues. CDR3 protein: CASSADRVVNTEAFF. In DNA, the CDR3 is TGTGCCAGCAGCGCGGACAGGGTTGTGAACACTGAAGCTTTCTTT.

This chain connects TRBV19 to TRBJ2-2, with 9 nucleotides matching TRBD1. This CDR3 contains 14 residues. J was trimmed by 6 bases and V by 6 bases; bases with no gene match: 5. Germline-derived CDR1 and CDR2 are LNHDA and SQIVND (reference sequence). The CDR3 DNA reads TGTGCCAGTAGCCGAACAGGGGGCTCCGGGGAGCTGTTTTTT. It specifies CASSRTGGSGELFF.

The chain uses TRBV5-1 and TRBJ2-7; 10 bases line up with TRBD1. Germline CDR1 and CDR2: SGHRS and YFSETQ. Losses at the gene ends were 4 bases for V and 6 bases for J; bases not matched to a gene: 7. This CDR3 is built from 14 residues. In nucleotides, the CDR3 is TGCGCCAGCAGCGTCCGGGACAGGGGAGGCGAGCAGTACTTC. Its protein is CASSVRDRGGEQYF. Filled out from reference TRBV5-1 and TRBJ2-7, the complete variable domain reads KAGVTQTPRYLIKTRGQQVTLSCSPISGHRSVSWYQQTPGQGLQFLFEYFSETQRNKGNFPGRFSGRQFSNSRSEMNVSTLELGDSALYLCASSVRDRGGEQYFGPGTRLTVT.

The rearrangement uses TRBV19 and TRBJ2-5, with 12 bases aligning to TRBD2. CDR3 length: 15 residues. Trimming at V came to 6 bases and at J to 5 bases, leaving 7 bases not matched to a gene. From germline, CDR1 is LNHDA and CDR2 SQIVND (reference sequence). The CDR3 DNA reads TGTGCCAGTAGGGGGACTAGCGGGCTTGGGGAGACCCAGTACTTC. The encoded protein is CASRGTSGLGETQYF.